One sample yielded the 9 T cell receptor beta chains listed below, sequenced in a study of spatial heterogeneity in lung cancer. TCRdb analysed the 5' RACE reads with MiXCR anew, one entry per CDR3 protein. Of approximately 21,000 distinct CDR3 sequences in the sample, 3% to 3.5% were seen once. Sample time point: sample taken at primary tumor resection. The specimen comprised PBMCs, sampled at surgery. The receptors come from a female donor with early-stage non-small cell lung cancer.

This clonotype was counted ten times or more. The CDR3, as DNA: TGTGCCAGCAGCCAAGAAGAACTAGCGGGAGATGAGCAGTACTTC. This encodes CASSQEELAGDEQYF. The J gene is TRBJ2-7, the V gene TRBV4-2, with 11 bases lining up with TRBD2. The CDR3 runs 15 residues. Unmatched junction bases numbered 5, after V lost 0 bases and J lost 7 bases. The V gene's germline CDR1 is LGHNA and CDR2 YNFKEQ.

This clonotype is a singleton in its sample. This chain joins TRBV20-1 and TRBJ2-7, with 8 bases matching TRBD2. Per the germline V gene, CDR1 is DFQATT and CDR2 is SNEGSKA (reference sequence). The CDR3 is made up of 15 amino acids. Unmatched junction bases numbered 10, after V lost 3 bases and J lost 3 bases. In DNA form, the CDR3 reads TGCAGTGCTAGGGAGACCGGGACTAGTGTCTACGAGCAGTACTTC. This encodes CSARETGTSVYEQYF.

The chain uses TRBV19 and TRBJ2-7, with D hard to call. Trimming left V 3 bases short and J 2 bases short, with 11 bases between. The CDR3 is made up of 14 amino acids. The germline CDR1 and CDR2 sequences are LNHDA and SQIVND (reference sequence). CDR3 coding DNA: TGTGCCAGTAGTATCCTCGACCGAACCTACGAGCAGTACTTC. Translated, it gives CASSILDRTYEQYF.

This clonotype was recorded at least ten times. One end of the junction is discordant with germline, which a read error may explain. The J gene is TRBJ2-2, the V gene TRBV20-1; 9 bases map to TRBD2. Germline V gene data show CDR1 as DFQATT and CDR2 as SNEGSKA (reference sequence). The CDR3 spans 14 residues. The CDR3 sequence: CSARASGNAGELFF. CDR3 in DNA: TGCAGTGCTAGGGCTAGCGGGAACGCCGGGGAGCTGTTTTTT.

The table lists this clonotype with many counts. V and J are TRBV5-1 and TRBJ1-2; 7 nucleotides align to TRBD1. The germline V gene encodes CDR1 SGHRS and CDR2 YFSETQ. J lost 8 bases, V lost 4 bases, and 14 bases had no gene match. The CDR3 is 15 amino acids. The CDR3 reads CASSTDRAGRSGYTF. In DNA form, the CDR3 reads TGCGCCAGCAGCACAGACAGGGCAGGAAGATCCGGCTACACCTTC. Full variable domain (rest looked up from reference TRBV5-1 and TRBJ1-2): KAGVTQTPRYLIKTRGQQVTLSCSPISGHRSVSWYQQTPGQGLQFLFEYFSETQRNKGNFPGRFSGRQFSNSRSEMNVSTLELGDSALYLCASSTDRAGRSGYTFGSGTRLTVV.

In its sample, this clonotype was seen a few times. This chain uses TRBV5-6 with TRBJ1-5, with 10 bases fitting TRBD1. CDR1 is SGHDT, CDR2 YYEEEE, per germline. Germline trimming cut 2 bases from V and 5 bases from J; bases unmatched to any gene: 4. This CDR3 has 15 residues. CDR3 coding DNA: TGTGCCAGCAGCTTCGGGACAGGGGACCATCAGCCCCAGCATTTT. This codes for CASSFGTGDHQPQHF.

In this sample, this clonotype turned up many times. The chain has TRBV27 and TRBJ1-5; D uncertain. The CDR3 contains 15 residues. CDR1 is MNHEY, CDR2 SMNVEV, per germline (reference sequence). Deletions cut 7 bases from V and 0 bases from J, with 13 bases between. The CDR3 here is CASKLEEHSNQPQHF. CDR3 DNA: TGTGCCAGCAAATTGGAGGAACATAGCAATCAGCCCCAGCATTTT.

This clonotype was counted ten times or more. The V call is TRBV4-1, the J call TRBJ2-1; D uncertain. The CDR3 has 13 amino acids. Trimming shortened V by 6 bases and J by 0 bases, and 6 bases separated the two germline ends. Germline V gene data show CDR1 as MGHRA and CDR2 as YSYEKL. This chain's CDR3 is CASSPSSYNEQFF. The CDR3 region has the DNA TGCGCCAGCAGTCCGAGCTCCTACAATGAGCAGTTCTTC.

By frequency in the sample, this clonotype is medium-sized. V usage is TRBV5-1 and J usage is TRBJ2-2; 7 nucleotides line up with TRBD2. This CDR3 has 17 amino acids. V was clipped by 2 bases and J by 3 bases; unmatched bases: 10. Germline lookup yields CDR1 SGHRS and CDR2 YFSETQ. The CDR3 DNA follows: TGCGCCAGCAGCTTTATTTGGCGGGAGAGGGACACCGGGGAGCTGTTTTTT. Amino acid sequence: CASSFIWRERDTGELFF. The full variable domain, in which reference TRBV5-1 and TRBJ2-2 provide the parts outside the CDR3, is KAGVTQTPRYLIKTRGQQVTLSCSPISGHRSVSWYQQTPGQGLQFLFEYFSETQRNKGNFPGRFSGRQFSNSRSEMNVSTLELGDSALYLCASSFIWRERDTGELFFGEGSRLTVL.